A selection of T cell receptor beta chains follows, all from one sample in a study of control samples from healthy donors and cancer patients. The protocol was immunoSEQ multiplex PCR, while the TCRdb copy is restricted to in-frame clones and leaves out a portion. The sample includes tens of thousands of clones, roughly nine tenths of them seen just once. Sequences were obtained from blood. The receptors stem from a woman in her forties or fifties in good health. Each CDR3 is given with its conserved first and last residue. The order of the fields is J gene, clone size, D gene, V gene, CDR3 DNA, CDR3 protein. The D gene is left open where the match is weak. A clone size is listed for some rows: how often the clone was seen (once, few, many), or a class if it is expanded.

J: TRBJ1-1
size: -
D: -
V: TRBV9
DNA: TGTGCCAGCAGCGTAGTACCAGAGACAACTGAAGCTTTCTTT
CDR3: CASSVVPETTEAFF

J: TRBJ2-5
size: -
D: -
V: TRBV6-7
DNA: TGTGCCAGCAGTTCCCCGACAGGGGGCCTCTCCGGATTACTAGCGGGGAAACAAGAGACCCAGTACTTC
CDR3: CASSSPTGGLSGLLAGKQETQYF

J: TRBJ1-1
size: -
D: -
V: TRBV6-6
DNA: TGTGCCAGCACCCGATTAGAAGCTTTCTTT
CDR3: CASTRLEAFF

J: TRBJ2-5
size: -
D: TRBD2
V: TRBV9
DNA: TGTGCCAGCAGCGTAAGGACTAGGCATGAGACCCAGTACTTC
CDR3: CASSVRTRHETQYF

J: TRBJ2-7
size: -
D: -
V: TRBV6-5
DNA: TGTGCCAGCACCCTTCATACTTACGAGCAGTACTTC
CDR3: CASTLHTYEQYF

J: TRBJ2-1
size: -
D: -
V: TRBV6-6
DNA: TGTGCCAGCAGTCCTGACGGGCAGCTGATTACCTACAATGAGCAGTTCTTC
CDR3: CASSPDGQLITYNEQFF

J: TRBJ2-2
size: -
D: -
V: TRBV24-1
DNA: TGTGCCACCAGTGAGTCACTAGGGCGGTCGAACACCGGGGAGCTGTTTTTT
CDR3: CATSESLGRSNTGELFF

J: TRBJ1-2
size: -
D: -
V: TRBV7-2
DNA: TGTGCCAGCAGATTAGGGCTTGAGTCTTACTATGGCTACACCTTC
CDR3: CASRLGLESYYGYTF

J: TRBJ1-2
size: once
D: -
V: TRBV28
DNA: TGTGCCAGCAGCCGGACGGATGGCTACACCTTC
CDR3: CASSRTDGYTF

J: TRBJ1-6
size: -
D: TRBD1
V: TRBV28
DNA: TGTGCCACTCTTCCCGGGACAGGGGGCATCACCTATAATTCACCCCTCCACTTT
CDR3: CATLPGTGGITYNSPLHF

J: TRBJ1-6
size: -
D: TRBD1
V: TRBV2
DNA: TGTGCCAGCAGTTCTACCGGGACAGAGAGTTCACCCCTCCACTTT
CDR3: CASSSTGTESSPLHF

J: TRBJ2-7
size: -
D: TRBD1
V: TRBV27
DNA: TGTGCCAGCAGTCCCATACTCGGACAGGGCAGAATCCCCGAGCAGTACTTC
CDR3: CASSPILGQGRIPEQYF

J: TRBJ1-1
size: -
D: -
V: TRBV7-8
DNA: TGTGCCAGCAGCTTGAGGCCACGAGGCACTGAAGCTTTCTTT
CDR3: CASSLRPRGTEAFF

J: TRBJ2-7
size: -
D: -
V: TRBV6-5
DNA: TGTGCCAGCAGTCGGGAAATGACCTACGAGCAGTACTTC
CDR3: CASSREMTYEQYF

J: TRBJ2-1
size: -
D: -
V: TRBV24-1
DNA: TGTGCCACCAGAGGGACCTACTACAATGAGCAGTTCTTC
CDR3: CATRGTYYNEQFF

J: TRBJ1-5
size: -
D: TRBD1
V: TRBV19
DNA: TGTGCCAGTAGTATCAGGGGGACAGGGTTGATTAATCAGCCCCAGCATTTT
CDR3: CASSIRGTGLINQPQHF

J: TRBJ2-7
size: -
D: TRBD2
V: TRBV5-1
DNA: TGCGCCAGCAGCCCCAGGACTAGCGGCTCCTACGAGCAGTACTTC
CDR3: CASSPRTSGSYEQYF

J: TRBJ2-7
size: -
D: TRBD1
V: TRBV3-1/TRBV3-2
DNA: TGTGCCAGCAGCCAAGGGGACAGCTACGAGCAGTACTTC
CDR3: CASSQGDSYEQYF

J: TRBJ2-1
size: -
D: TRBD2
V: TRBV6-2/TRBV6-3
DNA: TGTGCCAGCAGTTACCTAGCGGGAGGGCCGGTTAATGAGCAGTTCTTC
CDR3: CASSYLAGGPVNEQFF

J: TRBJ1-5
size: -
D: -
V: TRBV28
DNA: TGTGCCAGCAGTTCGACACTGAGCAATCAGCCCCAGCATTTT
CDR3: CASSSTLSNQPQHF

J: TRBJ2-3
size: -
D: -
V: TRBV4-1
DNA: TGCGCCAGCAGCCACCCCGTGAGGCGGGGAACTAGCACAGATACGCAGTATTTT
CDR3: CASSHPVRRGTSTDTQYF

J: TRBJ2-1
size: -
D: -
V: TRBV3-1/TRBV3-2
DNA: TGTGCCAGCAGCCAAGATCTCTTTTACAATGAGCAGTTCTTC
CDR3: CASSQDLFYNEQFF

J: TRBJ1-5
size: once
D: -
V: TRBV6-6
DNA: TGTGCCAGCAGGCCAGGAAATGAGCCCCAGCATTTT
CDR3: CASRPGNEPQHF

J: TRBJ2-2
size: -
D: -
V: TRBV5-1
DNA: TGCGCCAGCAGCTTGGGTTCTAGCGGGGAGCTGTTTTTT
CDR3: CASSLGSSGELFF

J: TRBJ2-2
size: -
D: TRBD2
V: TRBV25-1
DNA: TGTGCCAGCAGCTCATTCGCTAGCGGCACCGGGGAGCTGTTTTTT
CDR3: CASSSFASGTGELFF

J: TRBJ2-4
size: -
D: TRBD1
V: TRBV11-2
DNA: TGTGCCAGCAGCACCGGACAGGGCCGGGGCAAAAACATTCAGTACTTC
CDR3: CASSTGQGRGKNIQYF

J: TRBJ2-7
size: -
D: -
V: TRBV29-1
DNA: TGCAGCGTTGCGGGCTTGGGGGACGTTAACTACGAGCAGTACTTC
CDR3: CSVAGLGDVNYEQYF

J: TRBJ2-1
size: -
D: TRBD2
V: TRBV28
DNA: TGTGCCAGCAGTTATCCGGGAGGGTACAATGAGCAGTTCTTC
CDR3: CASSYPGGYNEQFF

J: TRBJ2-3
size: -
D: -
V: TRBV21-1
DNA: TGTGCCAGCAGCAATAAAAACCGGGACAGGGGCAAAATGACCACAGATACGCAGTATTTT
CDR3: CASSNKNRDRGKMTTDTQYF

J: TRBJ1-5
size: -
D: -
V: TRBV19
DNA: TGTGCCAGTAGTCCGACCAAGGGCAGTCATAATCAGCCCCAGCATTTT
CDR3: CASSPTKGSHNQPQHF

J: TRBJ1-5
size: -
D: -
V: TRBV12-3/TRBV12-4
DNA: TGTGCCAGCAGTTTAGATAGCAATCAGCCCCAGCATTTT
CDR3: CASSLDSNQPQHF

J: TRBJ2-7
size: -
D: -
V: TRBV28
DNA: TGTGCCAGCCTTCAGGAGGACAAATCCTACGAGCAGTACTTC
CDR3: CASLQEDKSYEQYF

J: TRBJ1-6
size: -
D: -
V: TRBV6-6
DNA: TGTGCCAGCTTAACTTTGGGGCAGGGAGGCAATTCACCCCTCCACTTT
CDR3: CASLTLGQGGNSPLHF

J: TRBJ1-4
size: -
D: -
V: TRBV9
DNA: TGTGCCAGCAGCGTAACAGGGACAACTAATGAAAAACTGTTTTTT
CDR3: CASSVTGTTNEKLFF

J: TRBJ2-2
size: once
D: TRBD2
V: TRBV19
DNA: TGTGCCAGTATTAGCGGGAGAGTCGGCACCGGGGAGCTGTTTTTT
CDR3: CASISGRVGTGELFF

J: TRBJ2-3
size: -
D: -
V: TRBV29-1
DNA: TGCAGCGTTGAAGACCCCAGGGGATATACGCAGTATTTT
CDR3: CSVEDPRGYTQYF

J: TRBJ2-1
size: -
D: -
V: TRBV11-3
DNA: TGTGCCAGCAGCTTAGATTATCGGCCAGAGAATGAGCAGTTCTTC
CDR3: CASSLDYRPENEQFF

J: TRBJ1-2
size: once
D: -
V: TRBV29-1
DNA: TGCAGCGTTGAACCAACGAACTATGGCTACACCTTC
CDR3: CSVEPTNYGYTF

J: TRBJ2-1
size: once
D: -
V: TRBV28
DNA: TGTGCCAGCTGTACGGCCGCCTTGGGGTATGAGCAGTTCTTC
CDR3: CASCTAALGYEQFF

J: TRBJ1-1
size: -
D: -
V: TRBV7-6
DNA: TGTGCCAGCAGCTTAGCGGAGGGTAGGGACACTGAAGCTTTCTTT
CDR3: CASSLAEGRDTEAFF

J: TRBJ1-2
size: -
D: TRBD1
V: TRBV9
DNA: TGTGCCAGCAGCGCCAGCTGGGCGGGACAGTCCTATGGCTACACCTTC
CDR3: CASSASWAGQSYGYTF

J: TRBJ2-1
size: few
D: -
V: TRBV7-9
DNA: TGTGCCAGCAGCTTTCCCGCGACCTACAATGAGCAGTTCTTC
CDR3: CASSFPATYNEQFF

J: TRBJ1-2
size: once
D: -
V: TRBV27
DNA: TGTGCCAGCAGTTTAGACCCGGCCTATGGCTACACCTTC
CDR3: CASSLDPAYGYTF

J: TRBJ2-7
size: -
D: TRBD2
V: TRBV30
DNA: TGTGCCTGGACCCGGGGACTAGCATGGTACGAGCAGTACTTC
CDR3: CAWTRGLAWYEQYF

J: TRBJ2-5
size: -
D: TRBD1
V: TRBV7-2
DNA: TGTGCCAGCAGCTTGTTGCTTGGACAGGGTGAGGAGACCCAGTACTTC
CDR3: CASSLLLGQGEETQYF

J: TRBJ1-1
size: -
D: TRBD1
V: TRBV20-1
DNA: TGCAGTGCCAGTGGGACAGCCAACACTGAAGCTTTCTTT
CDR3: CSASGTANTEAFF

J: TRBJ1-5
size: -
D: -
V: TRBV28
DNA: TGTGCCAGCAGTTTGGAGGATAGGAGCAATCAGCCCCAGCATTTT
CDR3: CASSLEDRSNQPQHF

J: TRBJ1-3
size: -
D: TRBD1
V: TRBV2
DNA: TGTGCCAGCACCTGGGACAGGGGGCAAGGTGGAAACACCATATATTTT
CDR3: CASTWDRGQGGNTIYF